This TCR beta chain was recovered during a study of OX40 agonist ivuxolimab in advanced cancers. Study overall: Ivuxolimab, an agonist antibody against OX40 (CD134), was given to patients. The dose-escalation group included hepatocellular carcinoma, melanoma, renal cell carcinoma and head and neck cancer. The mean age was about 61 years, ranging from roughly 23 to 90, with about 87% of participants male.

Study-wide points: Expanded clones belonging to CD8+ T cells outnumbered, on average, those of CD4+.

The table came from immunoSEQ multiplex PCR; TCRdb's copy has only in-frame clones and leaves some out. This sample has roughly 74,000 clones; about nine tenths occur once, and the top ten carry 6.5% to 9.5%. Trimming removed 0 bases from V and 7 bases from J, with 6 bases in between. The CDR3 extends over 13 amino acids. Germline CDR1 MNHEY, CDR2 SMNVEV (reference sequence). With respect to this clone: Its antigen remains unknown.

The sequence was collected from an adult with an advanced solid tumor such as melanoma, head and neck, liver or kidney cancer. The V call is TRBV27, the J call TRBJ2-2, with no clear D. The sample consisted of CD4+ or CD8+ T cells sorted from blood, taken in a trial of the OX40 agonist ivuxolimab. The chain's CDR3 is CASSLSGFGELFF. The CDR3 region has the DNA TGTGCCAGCAGTTTATCGGGTTTCGGGGAGCTGTTTTTT.